One sample yielded the 10 T cell receptor beta chains listed below, sequenced in a study of early T cells in non-severe SARS-CoV-2 infection. MiXCR, run by TCRdb on the 5' RACE reads, gives a single entry per CDR3 protein. The sample yields tens of thousands of distinct CDR3 sequences, around 6% seen once. Sequencing was performed on whole blood, taken at baseline. The receptors stem from an adult who was a healthcare worker with PCR-confirmed SARS-CoV-2 infection or an uninfected control (not recorded which).

This clonotype was found many times. V usage is TRBV29-1 and J usage is TRBJ1-2; a possible D gene is TRBD1 (5 bases). V shed 4 bases and J shed 4 bases, with 28 bases lying between them. This CDR3 has 18 amino acids. CDR1 and CDR2 (germline): SQVTM, ANQGSEA. The CDR3 sequence is CSVGRGPRTSLLSYGYTF. In DNA, the CDR3 is TGCAGCGTTGGTAGGGGCCCCCGTACCAGCCTCCTCTCCTATGGCTACACCTTC.

This clonotype has at least ten counts. The CDR3 loop reads CAWSNGPAGTEAFF. The CDR3 DNA follows: TGTGCCTGGAGTAACGGACCGGCTGGTACTGAAGCTTTCTTT. The rearrangement links TRBV30 to TRBJ1-1; D gene uncertain. Trimming cost V 2 bases and J 5 bases, with 15 bases left between them. The germline gives CDR1 GTSNPN, CDR2 SVGIG (reference sequence). The CDR3 loop spans 14 amino acids.

This clonotype appeared a few times. The chain has TRBV5-6 and TRBJ1-4; D might be TRBD1 (5 bases). Germline values: CDR1 SGHDT, CDR2 YYEEEE. The CDR3 is made up of 14 amino acids. V lost 1 base, J lost 11 bases, and 15 bases lay in between. This chain's CDR3 is CASSLRGMREKLFF. CDR3 DNA sequence: TGTGCCAGCAGCTTGAGGGGAATGAGGGAGAAACTGTTTTTT.

The sample holds a few counts of this clonotype. The chain uses TRBV5-5 and TRBJ2-5; possible D gene TRBD2, 5 bases. Germline lookup yields CDR1 SGHKS and CDR2 YYEKEE (reference sequence). The CDR3 runs 13 residues. Trimming stripped 3 bases from V and 3 bases from J, with 9 bases between. The chain's CDR3 is CASSSGVEETQYF. CDR3 DNA: TGTGCCAGCAGCTCCGGGGTAGAAGAGACCCAGTACTTC.

This clonotype has a count of ten or more. This chain connects TRBV7-2 to TRBJ1-5, with D tentatively TRBD1 (5 bases). The germline gives CDR1 SGHTA, CDR2 FQGNSA. Trimming took 6 bases from V and 3 from J, leaving 15 bases between them. The CDR3 contains 15 residues. The CDR3 is CASSPDGAHNQPQHF. The CDR3 nucleotides read TGTGCCAGCAGTCCGGACGGGGCTCACAATCAGCCCCAGCATTTT. The full variable domain, in which reference TRBV7-2 and TRBJ1-5 provide the parts outside the CDR3, is GAGVSQSPSNKVTEKGKDVELRCDPISGHTALYWYRQSLGQGLEFLIYFQGNSAPDKSGLPSDRFSAERTGGSVSTLTIQRTQQEDSAVYLCASSPDGAHNQPQHFGDGTRLSIL.

The sample holds many counts of this clonotype. The chain couples TRBV30 to TRBJ2-4, with 7 bases lining up with TRBD1. The length of the CDR3 is 12 residues. CDR1 is GTSNPN and CDR2 is SVGIG in the germline V gene (reference sequence). The V segment lost 4 bases and the J segment 12 bases; nucleotides outside the gene matches: 9. In DNA, the CDR3 is TGTGCCTGGAAACGACGGGACAGCTCTCAGTACTTC. This codes for CAWKRRDSSQYF.

This clonotype has ten or more counts. As DNA, the CDR3 is TGCAGTGCTAGTGCATACAGGGGTGATAATGAAAAACTGTTTTTT. This gives the protein CSASAYRGDNEKLFF. The chain is built from TRBV20-1 and TRBJ1-4, with TRBD1 identical over 7 bases. Trimming cost V 3 bases and J 4 bases; bases outside gene matches: 8. The CDR3 spans 15 residues. CDR1 and CDR2 from the germline V gene are DFQATT and SNEGSKA (reference sequence).

The table lists this clonotype with many counts. V gene TRBV20-1 combines with J gene TRBJ2-1; 11 bases fit TRBD1. Germline V gives CDR1 DFQATT, CDR2 SNEGSKA (reference sequence). Unmatched junction bases numbered 9, after V lost 2 bases and J lost 6 bases. This CDR3 region has 16 residues. In DNA form, the CDR3 reads TGCAGTGCTAGAAACTGGGGCGGGACAGGGGGCAATGAGCAGTTCTTC. It translates to CSARNWGGTGGNEQFF.

In its sample, this clonotype was seen a few times. The chain is built from TRBV2 and TRBJ2-1; TRBD2 aligns across 12 bases. V dropped 2 bases and J dropped 5; count of bases not matched to a gene: 1. Looked up from germline, CDR1 is SNHLY and CDR2 is FYNNEI. CDR3 length equals 15 residues. The CDR3 here is CASSELAGGHNEQFF. CDR3 DNA sequence: TGTGCCAGCAGTGAACTAGCGGGGGGGCACAATGAGCAGTTCTTC.

This clonotype has a count of ten or more. The chain joins TRBV18 to TRBJ2-7, with unresolved D. CDR1 and CDR2 (germline): KGHSH, LQKENI. Trimming took off 4 bases at V and 2 bases at J, with 9 bases between the two ends. The CDR3 runs 13 residues. CDR3 in amino acids: CASSHDLAYEQYF. Written as DNA, the CDR3 is TGTGCCAGCTCACACGACTTGGCCTACGAGCAGTACTTC.